This T cell receptor beta chain derives from a study of T cell responses to AZD1222 COVID-19 vaccine. Study observations and caveats: Only after the peak T cell response were repertoires sampled.

Note on this clone: What it recognizes is unknown.

Measured with immunoSEQ multiplex PCR; TCRdb has only the in-frame clones, and not every one. Here the sample spans tens of thousands of clones, roughly nine tenths being singletons. V was pared by 0 bases and J by 5 bases, with 13 bases between. The length of the CDR3 is 15 residues. CDR1 and CDR2 (germline): MNHEY, SVGAGI. The sequence was obtained from an adult who received the AZD1222 COVID-19 vaccine. Sequenced here: peripheral blood, sampled 28 days after the second AZD1222 dose. The gene calls are TRBV6-5 and TRBJ1-2; D is ambiguous. Here the CDR3 reads CASSYSISGQYGYTF. The CDR3 DNA is TGTGCCAGCAGTTACTCGATTTCCGGGCAGTATGGCTACACCTTC.